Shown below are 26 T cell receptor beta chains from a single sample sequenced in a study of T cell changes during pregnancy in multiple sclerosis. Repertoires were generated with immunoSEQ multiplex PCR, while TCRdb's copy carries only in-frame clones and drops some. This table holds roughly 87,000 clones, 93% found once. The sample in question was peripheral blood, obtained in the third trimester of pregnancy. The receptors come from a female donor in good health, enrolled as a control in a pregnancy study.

The CDR3 DNA sequence: TGCAGCGTTGCCCCGGACAGCAGCACAGATACGCAGTATTTT. This translates into CSVAPDSSTDTQYF. The gene calls are TRBV29-1 and TRBJ2-3, with a possible D match to TRBD1 (6 bases). Trimming cost V 4 bases and J 0 bases, with 11 bases left between them. Germline V CDR1 and CDR2: SQVTM, ANQGSEA. CDR3 length: 14 amino acids.

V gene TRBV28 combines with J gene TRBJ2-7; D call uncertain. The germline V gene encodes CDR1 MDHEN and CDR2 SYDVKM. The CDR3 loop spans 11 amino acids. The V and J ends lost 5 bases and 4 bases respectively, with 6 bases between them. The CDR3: CASSLQYEQYF. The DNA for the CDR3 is TGTGCCAGCAGTCTCCAGTACGAGCAGTACTTC.

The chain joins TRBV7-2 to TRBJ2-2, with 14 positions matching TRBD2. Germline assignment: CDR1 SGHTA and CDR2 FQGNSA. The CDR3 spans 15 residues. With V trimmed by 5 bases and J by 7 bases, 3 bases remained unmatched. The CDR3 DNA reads TGTGCCAGCAGCGGGACTAGCGGGAGTGGCGGGGAGCTGTTTTTT. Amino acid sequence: CASSGTSGSGGELFF. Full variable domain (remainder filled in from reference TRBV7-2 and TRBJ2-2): GAGVSQSPSNKVTEKGKDVELRCDPISGHTALYWYRQSLGQGLEFLIYFQGNSAPDKSGLPSDRFSAERTGGSVSTLTIQRTQQEDSAVYLCASSGTSGSGGELFFGEGSRLTVL.

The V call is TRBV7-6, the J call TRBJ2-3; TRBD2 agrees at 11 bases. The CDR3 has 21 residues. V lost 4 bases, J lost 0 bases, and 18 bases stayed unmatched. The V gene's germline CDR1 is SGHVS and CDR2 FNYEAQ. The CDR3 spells CASSSSGTSGARISSTDTQYF. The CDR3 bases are TGTGCCAGCAGCTCTTCTGGGACTAGCGGAGCTAGAATATCTAGCACAGATACGCAGTATTTT.

The CDR3 DNA sequence: TGTGCCTGGAGTGTACAGGCGACGTATGGCTACACCTTC. It yields the protein CAWSVQATYGYTF. This chain links TRBV30 with TRBJ1-2; weak D call: TRBD1 (5 bases). Deletions cut 0 bases from V and 5 bases from J, with 10 bases between. This CDR3 region has 13 residues. Per the germline V gene, CDR1 is GTSNPN and CDR2 is SVGIG (reference sequence).

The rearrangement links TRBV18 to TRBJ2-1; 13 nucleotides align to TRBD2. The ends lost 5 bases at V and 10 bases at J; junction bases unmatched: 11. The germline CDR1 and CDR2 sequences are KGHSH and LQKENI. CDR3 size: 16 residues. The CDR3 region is CASSTRTSGSVNEQFF. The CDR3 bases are TGTGCCAGCTCAACGAGGACTAGCGGGAGTGTAAACGAGCAGTTCTTC.

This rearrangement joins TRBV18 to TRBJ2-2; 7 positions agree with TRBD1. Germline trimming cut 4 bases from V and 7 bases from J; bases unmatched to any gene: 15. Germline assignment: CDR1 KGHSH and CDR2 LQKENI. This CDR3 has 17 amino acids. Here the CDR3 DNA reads TGTGCCAGCTCACTGGTGGGACAGCCTTTAACTGGCGGGGAGCTGTTTTTT. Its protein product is CASSLVGQPLTGGELFF.

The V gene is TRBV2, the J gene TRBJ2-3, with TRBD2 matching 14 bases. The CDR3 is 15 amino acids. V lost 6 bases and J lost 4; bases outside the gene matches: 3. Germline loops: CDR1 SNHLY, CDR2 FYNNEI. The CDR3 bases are TGTGCCAGCAGCGGACTAGCGGGAGGCCCAGATACGCAGTATTTT. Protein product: CASSGLAGGPDTQYF.

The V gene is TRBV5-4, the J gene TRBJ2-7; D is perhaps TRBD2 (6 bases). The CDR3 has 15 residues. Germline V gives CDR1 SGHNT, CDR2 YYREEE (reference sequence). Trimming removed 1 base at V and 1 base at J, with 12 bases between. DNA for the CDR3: TGTGCCAGCAGCTTGCCGGGAGTCGGGTCCTACGAGCAGTACTTC. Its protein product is CASSLPGVGSYEQYF.

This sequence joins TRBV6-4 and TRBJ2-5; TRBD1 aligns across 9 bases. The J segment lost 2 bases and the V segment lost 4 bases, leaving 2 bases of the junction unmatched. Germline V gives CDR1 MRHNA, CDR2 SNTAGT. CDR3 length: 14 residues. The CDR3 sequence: CASSAGQGQETQYF. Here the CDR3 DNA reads TGTGCCAGCAGTGCCGGACAGGGGCAAGAGACCCAGTACTTC.

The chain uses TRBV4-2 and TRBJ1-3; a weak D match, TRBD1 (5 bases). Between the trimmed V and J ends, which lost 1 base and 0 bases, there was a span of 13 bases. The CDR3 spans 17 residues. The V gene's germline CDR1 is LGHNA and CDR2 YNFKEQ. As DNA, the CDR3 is TGTGCCAGCAGCCAAGTGTGGGGGGGTCTCTCTGGAAACACCATATATTTT. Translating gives CASSQVWGGLSGNTIYF.

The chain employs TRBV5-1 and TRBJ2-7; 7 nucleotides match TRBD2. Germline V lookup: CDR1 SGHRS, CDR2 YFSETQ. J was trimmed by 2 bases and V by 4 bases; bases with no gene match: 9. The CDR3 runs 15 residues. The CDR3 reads CASSGGDSFAYEQYF. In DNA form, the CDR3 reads TGCGCCAGCAGCGGGGGGGATTCATTCGCCTACGAGCAGTACTTC.

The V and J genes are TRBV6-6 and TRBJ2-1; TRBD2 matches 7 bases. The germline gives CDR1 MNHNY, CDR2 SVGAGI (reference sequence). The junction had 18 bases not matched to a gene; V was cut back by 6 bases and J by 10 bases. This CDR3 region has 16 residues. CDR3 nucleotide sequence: TGTGCCAGCAGATTTTCTCCCGGGACTACCTCGGGAGAGCAGTTCTTC. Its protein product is CASRFSPGTTSGEQFF.

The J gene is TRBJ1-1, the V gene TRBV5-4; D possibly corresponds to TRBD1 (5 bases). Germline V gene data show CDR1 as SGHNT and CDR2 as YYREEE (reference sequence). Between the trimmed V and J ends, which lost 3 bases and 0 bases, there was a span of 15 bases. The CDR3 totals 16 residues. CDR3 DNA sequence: TGTGCCAGCAGCTCGCCTGGGGCATTCATGAACACTGAAGCTTTCTTT. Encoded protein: CASSSPGAFMNTEAFF.

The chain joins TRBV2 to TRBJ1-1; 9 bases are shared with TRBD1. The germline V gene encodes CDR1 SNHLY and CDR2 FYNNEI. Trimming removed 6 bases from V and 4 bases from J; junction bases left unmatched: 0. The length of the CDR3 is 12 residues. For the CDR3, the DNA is TGTGCCAGCAGGGACAGGGGCACTGAAGCTTTCTTT. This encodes CASRDRGTEAFF.

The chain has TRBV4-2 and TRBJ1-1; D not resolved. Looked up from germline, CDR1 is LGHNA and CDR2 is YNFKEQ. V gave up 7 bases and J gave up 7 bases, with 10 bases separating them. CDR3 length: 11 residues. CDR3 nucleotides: TGTGCCAGCAAAAAGGACTTTGAAGCTTTCTTT. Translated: CASKKDFEAFF.

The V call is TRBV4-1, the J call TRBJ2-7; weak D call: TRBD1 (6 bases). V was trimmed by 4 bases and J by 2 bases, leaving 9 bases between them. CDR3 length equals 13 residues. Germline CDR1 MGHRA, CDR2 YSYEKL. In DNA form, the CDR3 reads TGCGCCAGCAGCCTCTCAGGGGCCTACGAGCAGTACTTC. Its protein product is CASSLSGAYEQYF.

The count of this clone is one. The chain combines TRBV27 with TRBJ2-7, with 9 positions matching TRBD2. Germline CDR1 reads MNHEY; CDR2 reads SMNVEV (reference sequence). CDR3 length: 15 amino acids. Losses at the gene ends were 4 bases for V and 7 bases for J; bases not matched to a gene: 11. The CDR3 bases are TGTGCCAGCAGTTCGCTAGCGGGGCCCTCCGGTGAGCAGTACTTC. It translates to CASSSLAGPSGEQYF.

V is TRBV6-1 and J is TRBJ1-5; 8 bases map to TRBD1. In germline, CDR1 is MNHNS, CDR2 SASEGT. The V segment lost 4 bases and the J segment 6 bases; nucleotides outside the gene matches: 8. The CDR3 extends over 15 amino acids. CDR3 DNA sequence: TGTGCCAGCAGTGCAGGGACAGGTGGGCCTCAGCCCCAGCATTTT. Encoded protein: CASSAGTGGPQPQHF.

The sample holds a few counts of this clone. The CDR3 DNA sequence: TGTGCCAGCGTCCTCCGGGATGGCTACACCTTC. Translation: CASVLRDGYTF. J is TRBJ1-2 and V is TRBV2; no definite D call. Trimming stripped 8 bases from V and 6 bases from J, with 10 bases between. The CDR3 extends over 11 amino acids. Germline lookup yields CDR1 SNHLY and CDR2 FYNNEI.

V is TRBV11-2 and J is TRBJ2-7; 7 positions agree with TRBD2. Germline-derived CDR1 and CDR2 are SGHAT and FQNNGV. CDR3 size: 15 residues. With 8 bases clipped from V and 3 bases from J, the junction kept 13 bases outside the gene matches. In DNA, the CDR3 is TGTGCCAGCTTCCACCGGGCGGGAGTCGGCTACGAGCAGTACTTC. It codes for CASFHRAGVGYEQYF. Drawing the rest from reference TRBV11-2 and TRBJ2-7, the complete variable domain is EAGVAQSPRYKIIEKRQSVAFWCNPISGHATLYWYQQILGQGPKLLIQFQNNGVVDDSQLPKDRFSAERLKGVDSTLKIQPAKLEDSAVYLCASFHRAGVGYEQYFGPGTRLTVT.

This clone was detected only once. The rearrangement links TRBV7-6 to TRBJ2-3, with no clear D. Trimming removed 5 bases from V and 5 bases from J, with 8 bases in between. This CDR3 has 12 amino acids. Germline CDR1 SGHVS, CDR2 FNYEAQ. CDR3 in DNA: TGTGCCAGCAGCCCTAGGCAAGATACGCAGTATTTT. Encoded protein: CASSPRQDTQYF.

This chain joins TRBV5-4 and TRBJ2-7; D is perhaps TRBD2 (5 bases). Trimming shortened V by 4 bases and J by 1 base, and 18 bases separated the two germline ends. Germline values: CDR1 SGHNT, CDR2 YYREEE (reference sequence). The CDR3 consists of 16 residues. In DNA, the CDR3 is TGTGCCAGCAGCCCGCGGGTAGGGTCCCCTTCCTACGAGCAGTACTTC. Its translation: CASSPRVGSPSYEQYF.

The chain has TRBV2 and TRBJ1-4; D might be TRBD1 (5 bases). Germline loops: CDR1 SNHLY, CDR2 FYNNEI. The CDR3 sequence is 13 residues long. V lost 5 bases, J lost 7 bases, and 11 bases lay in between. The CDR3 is CASSQRGGEKLFF. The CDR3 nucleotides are TGTGCCAGCAGTCAAAGGGGAGGTGAAAAACTGTTTTTT.

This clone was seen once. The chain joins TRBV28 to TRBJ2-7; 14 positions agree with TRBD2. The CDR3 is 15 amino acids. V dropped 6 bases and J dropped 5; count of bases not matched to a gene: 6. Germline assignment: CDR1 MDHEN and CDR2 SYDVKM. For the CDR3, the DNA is TGTGCCAGCAGAAACGGACTAGCGGGAGGAAACGAGCAGTACTTC. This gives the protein CASRNGLAGGNEQYF.

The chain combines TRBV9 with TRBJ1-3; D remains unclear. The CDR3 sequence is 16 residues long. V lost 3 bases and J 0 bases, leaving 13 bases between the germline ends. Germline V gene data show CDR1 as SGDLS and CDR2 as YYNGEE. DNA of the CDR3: TGTGCCAGCAGCGCCGGTGTGCTGGTCTCTGGAAACACCATATATTTT. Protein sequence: CASSAGVLVSGNTIYF.